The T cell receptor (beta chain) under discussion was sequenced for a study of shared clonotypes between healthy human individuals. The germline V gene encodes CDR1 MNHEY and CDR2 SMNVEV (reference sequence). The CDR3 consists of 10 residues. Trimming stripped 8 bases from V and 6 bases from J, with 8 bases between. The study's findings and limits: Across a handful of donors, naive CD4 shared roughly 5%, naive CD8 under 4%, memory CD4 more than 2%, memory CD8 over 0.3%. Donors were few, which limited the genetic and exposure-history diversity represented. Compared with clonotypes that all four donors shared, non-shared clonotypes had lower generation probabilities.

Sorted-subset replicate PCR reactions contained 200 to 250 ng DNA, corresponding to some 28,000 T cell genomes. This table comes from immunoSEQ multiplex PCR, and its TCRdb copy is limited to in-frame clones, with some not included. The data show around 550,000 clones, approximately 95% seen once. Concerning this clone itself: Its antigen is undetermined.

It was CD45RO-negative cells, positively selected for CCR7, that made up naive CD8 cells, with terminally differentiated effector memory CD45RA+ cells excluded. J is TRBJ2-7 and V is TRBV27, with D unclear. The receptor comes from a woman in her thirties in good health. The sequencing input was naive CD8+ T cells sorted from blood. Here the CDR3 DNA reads TGTGCCAGCGGGCGTCGCGAGCAGTACTTC. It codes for CASGRREQYF.